Listed here is a single T cell receptor (beta chain). Antigen specificity is unknown. V was trimmed by 6 bases and J by 8 bases, leaving 20 bases between them. This CDR3 region has 15 residues. Germline V gene lookup returns CDR1 SNHLY and CDR2 FYNNEI. This specimen comes from a study of T cell responses to AZD1222 COVID-19 vaccine. Produced via immunoSEQ multiplex PCR; TCRdb's table is partial and in-frame only. The sample includes 120,000 to 150,000 clones, just over 90% of them seen just once. General study points: With two AZD1222 doses given, Spike-specific TCR breadth and depth both rose. There were mostly white British donors and more females than males, and clonal diversity was possibly underestimated. Seropositive status at baseline applied to only a handful of AZD1222 recipients.

The chain links TRBV2 to TRBJ2-1; a possible D gene is TRBD1 (5 bases). Specimen: peripheral blood, collected on day 0 of MenACWY control vaccination. This receptor was obtained from an adult in good health. The CDR3 here is CASSAGLRPYDEQFF. In nucleotides, the CDR3 is TGTGCCAGCAGCGCAGGGTTACGGCCATACGATGAGCAGTTCTTC. The whole variable domain, filled in from reference TRBV2 and TRBJ2-1, reads EPEVTQTPSHQVTQMGQEVILRCVPISNHLYFYWYRQILGQKVEFLVSFYNNEISEKSEIFDDQFSVERPDGSNFTLKIRSTKLEDSAMYFCASSAGLRPYDEQFFGPGTRLTVL.